These 18 T cell receptor beta chains share one sample of origin, sequenced in a study of blood T cells in healthy people across ages. The authors ran a second PCR of roughly 7 to 11 cycles using a sample-barcoded 5' primer and a J-beta primer mix. TCRdb re-derived calls from the 5' RACE reads in MiXCR, one entry per CDR3 protein. The profile shows approximately 580,000 distinct CDR3 sequences, less than 25% of them singletons. This sample was shared with a second study, whose subject was T cells of mothers and their children.

Sequenced sample: blood. These receptors all stem from a boy aged 10-17 years in good health.

This clonotype appeared a few times. The chain is built from TRBV29-1 and TRBJ1-4; D is unclear. Germline V gene lookup returns CDR1 SQVTM and CDR2 ANQGSEA. V lost 4 bases to trimming and J lost 4 bases, with 13 bases between them. The CDR3 loop spans 14 amino acids. Here the CDR3 DNA reads TGCAGCGTTGGTAGGGATGGTTTTAATGAAAAACTGTTTTTT. Amino acids: CSVGRDGFNEKLFF.

This clonotype turned up a few times. The J gene is TRBJ2-3, the V gene TRBV6-2 or TRBV6-3, with D possibly TRBD1 on 5 matching bases. Germline V gene lookup returns CDR1 MNHEY and CDR2 SVGEGT. The CDR3 spans 15 residues. Between the trimmed V and J ends, which lost 2 bases and 3 bases, there was a span of 12 bases. CDR3 nucleotide sequence: TGTGCCAGCAGTTACGAAGGGGCTGAGACAGATACGCAGTATTTT. As protein: CASSYEGAETDTQYF.

The rearrangement links TRBV20-1 to TRBJ2-5, with D tentatively TRBD2 (5 bases). V was shortened by 3 bases and J by 0 bases, with 17 bases between the two germline ends. CDR1 DFQATT and CDR2 SNEGSKA come from the germline V gene (reference sequence). The length of the CDR3 is 16 residues. DNA of the CDR3: TGCAGTGCTAGGGATTCCAAGCGGTCGTACCAAGAGACCCAGTACTTC. Residues: CSARDSKRSYQETQYF.

This clonotype has a handful of counts. V is TRBV10-3 and J is TRBJ2-5, with 12 bases fitting TRBD2. Germline CDR1 and CDR2: ENHRY and SYGVKD. The CDR3 loop spans 16 amino acids. The V gene end was trimmed by 5 bases and the J gene end by 7 bases; junction bases not matched to a gene: 11. The CDR3 nucleotides are TGTGCCATCAGTTTTGGACTAGCGGGAAGGGTTGTGACCCAGTACTTC. Encoded protein: CAISFGLAGRVVTQYF.

This clonotype occurred a few times. The chain is built from TRBV5-6 and TRBJ2-7, with 9 nucleotides matching TRBD2. The CDR3 is 16 residues long. Germline V CDR1 and CDR2: SGHDT, YYEEEE. The V and J ends lost 3 bases and 6 bases, in that order; junction bases with no gene match: 13. Here the CDR3 DNA reads TGTGCCAGCAGCTCGTACCCGGGACTAGCTGTCTCCGAGCAGTACTTC. Translating it yields CASSSYPGLAVSEQYF.

The sample holds a few counts of this clonotype. The J gene is TRBJ2-6, the V gene TRBV21-1; TRBD1 reflects the table's D call only, with no check against the DNA. TRBV21-1 is labeled a pseudogene. This CDR3 is 18 amino acids long. CDR3 residues: CASSKLDSPNSGANVLTF. CDR3 nucleotide sequence: TGTGCCAGCAGCAAACTGGACAGCCCCAACTCTGGGGCCAACGTCCTGACTTTC.

The chain has TRBV5-4 and TRBJ2-5; 9 nucleotides align to TRBD1. V lost 4 bases, J lost 5 bases, and 6 bases stayed unmatched. CDR1 is SGHNT, CDR2 YYREEE, per germline (reference sequence). The length of the CDR3 is 14 residues. CDR3 residues: CASSLNRGPETQYF. Written as DNA, the CDR3 is TGTGCCAGCAGCCTCAACAGGGGGCCGGAGACCCAGTACTTC.

This clonotype occurred many times. The genes are TRBV19 and TRBJ1-1; 9 positions match TRBD1. The V and J ends lost 6 bases and 5 bases, in that order; junction bases with no gene match: 4. This CDR3 is built from 13 residues. Germline V CDR1 and CDR2: LNHDA, SQIVND (reference sequence). The CDR3 reads CASRGQGRTEAFF. The CDR3 nucleotides read TGTGCCAGTAGGGGACAGGGAAGGACTGAAGCTTTCTTT.

The rearrangement uses TRBV20-1 and TRBJ1-1; D is uncertain. Trimming removed 4 bases from V and 3 bases from J, with 15 bases in between. Per the germline V gene, CDR1 is DFQATT and CDR2 is SNEGSKA (reference sequence). The CDR3 loop spans 14 amino acids. The DNA of the CDR3 is TGCAGTGCTACCGAAGACCGGCTGTACACTGAAGCTTTCTTT. It codes for CSATEDRLYTEAFF.

This clonotype occurred a few times. The chain employs TRBV19 and TRBJ2-2; D is ambiguous. Germline V gene data show CDR1 as LNHDA and CDR2 as SQIVND (reference sequence). The CDR3 is 15 amino acids. V lost 5 bases and J 3 bases, leaving 13 bases between the germline ends. The CDR3 DNA reads TGTGCCAGTAGTCCCGATAGCCTTTACACCGGGGAGCTGTTTTTT. This translates into CASSPDSLYTGELFF.

The count of this clonotype is one. V and J are TRBV20-1 and TRBJ2-3; D is uncertain. Germline CDR1 and CDR2: DFQATT and SNEGSKA (reference sequence). V lost 0 bases, J lost 0 bases, and 10 bases lay in between. This CDR3 comprises 15 residues. The DNA of the CDR3 is TGCAGTGCTAGAGATCAGTCGAGTAGCACAGATACGCAGTATTTT. Its translation: CSARDQSSSTDTQYF.

V gene TRBV7-2 combines with J gene TRBJ2-3, with 13 positions matching TRBD2. Looked up from germline, CDR1 is SGHTA and CDR2 is FQGNSA. V trimming: 0 bases; J trimming: 0 bases; junction bases outside the gene matches: 3. CDR3 length equals 18 residues. The CDR3 DNA follows: TGTGCCAGCAGCTTAGCGACTAGCGGGGGGCTAAGCACAGATACGCAGTATTTT. Amino acid sequence: CASSLATSGGLSTDTQYF.

This clonotype has just one count. Its ends do not fully match the called genes, so a read error is possible. V is TRBV7-6 and J is TRBJ2-5; 8 bases are shared with TRBD2. CDR1 and CDR2 from the germline V gene are SGHVS and FNYEAQ. This CDR3 is 16 amino acids long. CDR3 sequence reads: CASSLGAGDKNNERFF. Written as DNA, the CDR3 is TGTGCCAGCAGCTTAGGAGCGGGGGACAAAAACAATGAGCGGTTCTTC.

This chain uses TRBV7-9 with TRBJ2-1; a weak D match, TRBD1 (5 bases). Germline loops: CDR1 SEHNR, CDR2 FQNEAQ (reference sequence). Trimming removed 10 bases at V and 7 bases at J, with 20 bases between. This CDR3 is 14 amino acids long. The CDR3 is CAIPKWGRLNEQFF. CDR3 nucleotide sequence: TGTGCCATCCCGAAGTGGGGCCGGTTGAATGAGCAGTTCTTC.

This clonotype was observed a few times. V gene TRBV12-3 or TRBV12-4 combines with J gene TRBJ1-1, with 12 bases identical to TRBD1. The CDR3 length is 15 residues. Unmatched junction bases numbered 4, after V lost 3 bases and J lost 5 bases. In DNA form, the CDR3 reads TGTGCCAGCAGTTTTAAGGGACAGGGGGCGACTGAAGCTTTCTTT. Protein product: CASSFKGQGATEAFF.

In this sample, this clonotype turned up many times. The chain combines TRBV20-1 with TRBJ2-7, with 11 bases matching TRBD2. CDR1 DFQATT and CDR2 SNEGSKA come from the germline V gene (reference sequence). The CDR3 is 18 residues long. V shed 0 bases and J 3 bases; nucleotides not matched to a gene: 13. For the CDR3, the DNA is TGCAGTGCTAGAGACCCAACTAGCGGGGGCCTTCCGGGCTACGAGCAGTACTTC. Its protein product is CSARDPTSGGLPGYEQYF.

The table lists this clonotype with a few counts. This chain joins TRBV7-9 and TRBJ1-1; 9 bases agree with TRBD1. The CDR3 is made up of 15 amino acids. Germline-derived CDR1 and CDR2 are SEHNR and FQNEAQ (reference sequence). Unmatched junction bases numbered 8, after V lost 5 bases and J lost 4 bases. The CDR3 loop reads CASSPTGGETTEAFF. CDR3 DNA: TGTGCCAGCAGCCCAACAGGGGGCGAGACCACTGAAGCTTTCTTT. Full variable domain (remainder filled in from reference TRBV7-9 and TRBJ1-1): DTGVSQNPRHKITKRGQNVTFRCDPISEHNRLYWYRQTLGQGPEFLTYFQNEAQLEKSRLLSDRFSAERPKGSFSTLEIQRTEQGDSAMYLCASSPTGGETTEAFFGQGTRLTVV.

This chain connects TRBV6-6 to TRBJ2-5; D is ambiguous. The J call is in doubt because the DNA end fits TRBJ2-7 better. This CDR3 has 12 residues. CDR1 and CDR2 from the germline V gene are MNHNY and SVGAGI (reference sequence). CDR3 in DNA: TGTGCCAGCAGCCCTGCGATCCACGAGCAGTACTTC. Amino acid sequence: CASSPAIHEQYF.